This is a list of T cell receptor beta chains from one sample in a study of blood T cells in healthy people across ages. TCRdb reprocessed the 5' RACE reads via MiXCR and lists one record per CDR3 protein. Among 800,000 to 1,300,000 distinct CDR3 sequences listed, approximately 25% were seen once. The same sample was also used in a study of T cells of mothers and their children.

Sequencing input: blood. All receptors come from a girl aged 2 to 10 in good health. Each CDR3 is given without its conserved first and last residue. The size of a clone is reported for some rows only, either as once, few or many, or as a class for expanded clones.

size	length	V	J	CDR3
.	13	TRBV5-1	TRBJ2-2	ASSPAGEWTGELF
many	13	TRBV6-5	TRBJ1-2	ASSYLQGTPYGYT
few	10	TRBV4-1	TRBJ2-5	ASSHFEETQY
.	16	TRBV4-2	TRBJ1-2	ASSQDPGPPPTNYGYT
.	15	TRBV4-2	TRBJ2-3	ASSQVGQDPVTNTQY
many	11	TRBV7-3	TRBJ2-1	ASSPQAGAEQF
few	13	TRBV7-6	TRBJ2-7	ASSPTGFFAYEQY
few	13	TRBV28	TRBJ2-5	ASGESAGAQETQY
.	18	TRBV29-1	TRBJ1-2	SVEDQGLGGLNSRYYGYT
.	15	TRBV12-3/TRBV12-4	TRBJ1-5	ASSPTVPGQLNQPQH
.	7	TRBV29-1	.	SVLETQY
.	16	TRBV4-1	TRBJ2-4	ASSQGQQGGETKNIQY
.	12	TRBV7-9	TRBJ2-1	ASSLPAVTNEQF
.	11	TRBV24-1	.	ATSSVSKGEQY
many	8	TRBV7-9	TRBJ2-5	ASGQETQY
.	11	TRBV29-1	TRBJ2-1	SVTTLSYNEQF
.	11	TRBV4-1	TRBJ2-7	ASSQGCTMEQY
.	13	TRBV7-3	TRBJ2-2	ASSLRDAGTGELF
few	12	TRBV20-1	.	SAKLLGQGGEQY
.	10	TRBV29-1	TRBJ1-1	SVKQVNTEAF
few	11	TRBV5-1	TRBJ1-2	ASSLQGPGGYT
few	10	TRBV29-1	TRBJ1-2	SVVKTGGIYT
.	11	TRBV7-2	.	ASSAGAVGEQY
.	15	TRBV7-9	TRBJ1-5	ASSSHIGPVGNQPQH
.	10	TRBV7-6	TRBJ2-2	AGSLKYPELF
few	14	TRBV12-5	TRBJ2-3	ASAPQTGSSTDTQY
.	14	TRBV7-3	TRBJ2-5	ASSNRSSGGHNEQL
few	14	TRBV21-1	TRBJ2-7	ASSNPFSQGTYEQY
few	12	TRBV6-5	TRBJ1-2	ASTHRRDSGGYT
.	12	TRBV3-1	TRBJ2-7	ASILAGALYEQY
many	9	TRBV25-1	TRBJ2-1	ASSGGGEQF
many	10	TRBV7-2	TRBJ1-1	ASSLTNTEAF
.	11	TRBV7-2	TRBJ1-1	ASSLFFRGEAF
few	12	TRBV5-1	TRBJ1-1	ASNLQGADTEAF
.	13	TRBV6-1	TRBJ2-3	ASSKRTIPTDTQY
.	12	TRBV7-3	TRBJ1-1	ASSLNAVNTEAL
.	13	TRBV20-1	TRBJ2-3	SASGRELGTDTQY
.	11	TRBV7-2	TRBJ2-5	ASSAGTYETQY
few	14	TRBV29-1	TRBJ2-2	SVEVSGTSGAGELF
few	11	TRBV15	TRBJ1-6	ATRDRVNSPLH
few	11	TRBV27	TRBJ2-1	ASSLSLFGGWY
few	14	TRBV4-1	TRBJ2-7	ASSQDPVSLSSEQY
few	12	TRBV5-1	TRBJ1-1	ASSRRQGGTEAF
few	14	TRBV21-1	TRBJ2-7	ASSKIDKSDSYEQY
few	12	TRBV13	TRBJ1-4	ASSGLQDREKLF
.	16	TRBV7-2	TRBJ2-5	ASSFVAGRAGGQETQY
.	14	TRBV11-1	TRBJ2-1	ASSLELAAELGEQF
few	11	TRBV7-9	.	ATPVSGYNEQF
.	13	TRBV7-3	TRBJ2-1	ASSPGPTTINEQF
.	15	TRBV7-2	TRBJ2-3	ASSLISGGPELDTQY
.	10	TRBV2	.	ASMGSTYEQY
.	13	TRBV2	TRBJ2-1	ASVRGTSSYNEQF
.	15	TRBV19	TRBJ2-1	ASSTHRDRGADNEQF
.	12	TRBV29-1	TRBJ1-1	SVVGGLPNTEAF
few	12	TRBV12-3/TRBV12-4	TRBJ1-1	ASSPISMNTEAF